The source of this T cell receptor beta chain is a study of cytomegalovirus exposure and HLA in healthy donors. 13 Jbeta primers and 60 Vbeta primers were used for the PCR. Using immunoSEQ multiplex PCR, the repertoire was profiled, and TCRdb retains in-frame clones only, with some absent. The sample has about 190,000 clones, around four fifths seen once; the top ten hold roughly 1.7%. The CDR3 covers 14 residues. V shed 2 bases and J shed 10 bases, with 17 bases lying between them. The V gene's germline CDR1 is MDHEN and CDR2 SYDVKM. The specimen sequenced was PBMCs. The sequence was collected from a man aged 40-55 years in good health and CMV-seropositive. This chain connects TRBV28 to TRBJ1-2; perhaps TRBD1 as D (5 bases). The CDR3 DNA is TGTGCCAGCAGTTTAACGGAAGGGGCGGTGGACTACACCTTC. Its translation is CASSLTEGAVDYTF.